This T cell receptor beta chain was identified during a study of chemoradiotherapy in HPV16-positive cancers (dated by TCRdb to the early 2020s). Turning to the overall study: Candidate HPV-specific T-cell clones and common TCR motifs were defined through functional T-cell assays on cells from a couple of HPV16-positive patients. Whether T-cell immunity against the HPV oncoproteins E6 and E7 changes during chemoradiotherapy and whether survival is affected by this immunity were examined in the study. TCR repertoires from under 90 patients with HPV-related cancers were then used to track the candidate HPV-specific TCRs and motifs. Study-level results and caveats: Expansion of candidate HPV-specific clones and E7-related TCR motifs was observed in the tumor microenvironment during treatment, whereas no such expansion was observed for non-HPV-specific T cells. Among HPV16-positive patients, expansion of HPV-responsive T cells during chemoradiotherapy was associated with better recurrence-free survival. The functional definition of HPV-specific T cells was derived from only two HPV16-positive patients, and the survival association was reported for HPV16-positive patients.

The library was prepared using the immunoSEQ multiplex PCR assay. Sourced from immuneACCESS, this table was stored by TCRdb with only in-frame sequences that have V and J called. A share of the clones is absent; for the studies checked, an unresolved V gene accounts for under half, and the remainder has no known explanation. A total of about 5,000 clones appear in this sample, roughly 77% of them only once. The ten largest clones add up to around 5.6% of the sample. In regard to this clone: No cognate antigen has been identified for it. The input lacks base qualities; no much larger clone sits a single base away.

Repertoires were sampled repeatedly over the course of chemoradiotherapy, so clonal expansion could be followed in the tumor microenvironment. CDR1 is given as SGHRS and CDR2 as YFSETQ, both from the germline V gene. V gives up 5 bases and J gives up 5 bases, and the segment between their germline ends measures 13 bases. From the cysteine up to the phenylalanine, the CDR3 has a length of 14 residues. Just the 42-base CDR3 DNA is kept, in frame starting at base 1. Recombination joined TRBV5-1 with TRBJ2-2; no D gene can be assigned with confidence. The sequences come from tumor tissue, collected from a patient who underwent chemoradiotherapy. The TCR comes from a human donor with HPV-associated anogenital cancer. The sequenced DNA: TGCGCCAGCAGATCAGGTGACCGAACCGGGGAGCTGTTTTTT. Its product reads: CASRSGDRTGELFF.